The clone carrying this TCR beta chain was counted a single time. The authors' processing: Quantification of nucleated cells was approximated via reference gene primer amplification. Sequencing used immunoSEQ multiplex PCR; TCRdb keeps in-frame clones, though not all of them. Clone size and V and J calls were adopted from that table, with D and trimming inferred from the DNA. The sample includes roughly 400,000 clones, 90% to 95% of them seen just once. Participants came from roughly 25 US areas, aged about 18 to 95 years. No more than 2 weeks before study entry, exposed participants had met a case of COVID-19. These data belong to a study of blood T cell repertoires in COVID-19. The wider study: Both acute and convalescent COVID-19 samples were obtained from the United States, Italy and Spain.

V lost 5 bases and J lost 5, with 9 bases in between. Germline V gives CDR1 DFQATT, CDR2 SNEGSKA (reference sequence). The CDR3 is made up of 11 amino acids. The receptor was derived from a woman between 35 and 50 years old who had been exposed to COVID-19. Material: PBMCs or T cells enriched from blood (not recorded which). The gene calls are TRBV20-1 and TRBJ1-1; D uncertain. The CDR3 reads CSAGPGTEAFF. The CDR3 DNA reads as TGCAGTGCTGGGCCTGGGACTGAAGCTTTCTTT.